The rows below give T cell receptor beta chains drawn from one sample of a study of CD8+ T cells in alopecia areata. Generated by immunoSEQ multiplex PCR, the TCRdb table keeps only in-frame clones and is missing some. The sample lists 70,000 or so clones, roughly 61% occurring once. Sequencing was performed on CD8+ T cells sorted from blood, taken at week 0. These receptors all stem from a human donor with alopecia areata. Both conserved end residues are part of each CDR3.

cdr3_aa j_call cdr3_length v_call
CASSEARLAASYEQYF TRBJ2-7 16 TRBV2
CASSSPTGTEYF TRBJ2-5 12 TRBV11-2
CASSSTGITNYGYTF TRBJ1-2 15 TRBV27
CASSSGHSNTEAFF TRBJ1-1 14 TRBV5-1
CASSQVTSGSSHEQYF TRBJ2-7 16 TRBV4-1
CASSGMQGQNIQYF TRBJ2-4 14 TRBV9
CASSPDLPTGGDEKLFF TRBJ1-4 17 TRBV27
CSVEGLAGTDTQYF TRBJ2-3 14 TRBV29-1
CASSLRSGTEEYF TRBJ2-4 13 TRBV7-8
CASSAGTGGYEQFF TRBJ2-1 14 TRBV9
CASSRSGSGDDTQYF TRBJ2-3 15 TRBV6-5
CASSLGWTKQFF TRBJ2-1 12 TRBV5-6
CACIQGAPEAFF TRBJ1-1 12 TRBV30
CASSFLGTESSGANVLTF TRBJ2-6 18 TRBV7-9
CASSLLAPLGTGELFF TRBJ2-2 16 TRBV27
CASGQAGDLTQYF TRBJ2-5 13 TRBV12-5